The rows below give T cell receptor beta chains drawn from one sample of a study of blood T cell repertoires in COVID-19. Some clones are missing from TCRdb's copy, which holds only in-frame ones; the method was immunoSEQ multiplex PCR. Of about 270,000 clones listed, 91% are singletons. The material sequenced was PBMCs or T cells enriched from blood (not recorded which). These receptors were obtained from a man aged 35 to 55 who had been exposed to COVID-19. CDR3s include the opening cysteine and the closing phenylalanine or tryptophan. D genes are given only for firm matches. A row's size may be missing; if present it is once, few, many or a size class.

TGTGCCAGTAGTTCAGCGGGAGGCTTATACAATGAGCAGTTCTTC	CASSSAGGLYNEQFF	once	TRBV19	TRBJ2-1	TRBD2
TGTGCTAGTGGTTTGAAAATTGGGCCCCCCTGGGATGAGCAGTTCTTC	CASGLKIGPPWDEQFF	NA	TRBV12-5	TRBJ2-1	NA
TGCTGGGCGACAGGGAAGGGTGGGAACACTGAAGCTTTCTTT	CWATGKGGNTEAFF	NA	TRBV30	TRBJ1-1	TRBD1
TGTGCCAGCACTTGGAGGGGAAACACCGGGGAGCTGTTTTTT	CASTWRGNTGELFF	once	TRBV6-7	TRBJ2-2	NA
TGTGCTAGTGGTTTCAGCGGGAGTAGGTACGAGCAGTACTTC	CASGFSGSRYEQYF	NA	TRBV12-5	TRBJ2-7	TRBD2
TGTGCCAGCTCACCTGAAATGGGCAGGGAGCTGTTTTTT	CASSPEMGRELFF	NA	TRBV18	TRBJ2-2	NA
TGTGCCAGCAGATGGCGGAGGGGTCTCTTCGGAATGAACACTGAAGCTTTCTTT	CASRWRRGLFGMNTEAFF	NA	TRBV28	TRBJ1-1	NA
TGTGCCAGCAGCCCGCGACAGAAGAGCTCCTACGAGCAGTACTTC	CASSPRQKSSYEQYF	NA	TRBV5-4	TRBJ2-7	NA
TGCGCCAGCAGCGCGGGGATGGCTGGAAACACCATATATTTT	CASSAGMAGNTIYF	once	TRBV5-1	TRBJ1-3	NA
TGTGCCAGCAAACAGAGAGAGATGCGGGAGGGGAGCACAGATACGCAGTATTTT	CASKQREMREGSTDTQYF	few	TRBV2	TRBJ2-3	TRBD2
TGTGCCTGGAGTGTACCGGGGTTAAACACCGGGGAGCTGTTTTTT	CAWSVPGLNTGELFF	NA	TRBV30	TRBJ2-2	NA
TGTGCCAGTAGTACCGGGACAGGGAATACAATTGGGCAGCCCCAGCATTTT	CASSTGTGNTIGQPQHF	NA	TRBV19	TRBJ1-5	TRBD1
TGTGCCTGGAGGGTGGGGACTGCCTCGACTGAAGCTTTCTTT	CAWRVGTASTEAFF	NA	TRBV30	TRBJ1-1	NA
TGTGCCAGCAGCTTAGGACTTCCCGAATACGAGCAGTACTTC	CASSLGLPEYEQYF	once	TRBV5-6	TRBJ2-7	NA
TGTGCCAGCAGCGGCCGGGAGGCCTGGGCCTATGGCTACACCTTC	CASSGREAWAYGYTF	NA	TRBV28	TRBJ1-2	NA
TGCAGCGTTGAAGGGGTGGGTAGCGGAGGCTACGAGCAGTACTTC	CSVEGVGSGGYEQYF	NA	TRBV29-1	TRBJ2-7	NA
TGTGCCAGCAGCTCAGAACCGGGAACGTCCTACGAGCAGTACTTC	CASSSEPGTSYEQYF	NA	TRBV7-9	TRBJ2-7	NA
TGTGCCAGCAGTGACGGGGGGGGCGGCTACACCTTC	CASSDGGGGYTF	NA	TRBV6-4	TRBJ1-2	NA
TGTGCCAGCAGCGTATTTTTAACTAGCGGGAGCAATGAGCAGTTCTTC	CASSVFLTSGSNEQFF	NA	TRBV9	TRBJ2-1	TRBD2
TGTGCCAGCAGCCTCAGCGGGAGTCACCCCTACGAGCAGTACTTC	CASSLSGSHPYEQYF	NA	TRBV7-2	TRBJ2-7	TRBD2
TGTGCCAGCAGCTTACAGGGAGGTGGGATCCAGCCCCAGCATTTT	CASSLQGGGIQPQHF	NA	TRBV11-2	TRBJ1-5	NA
TGTGCCAGTAGTCCCAGGGCCACTGAAGCTTTCTTT	CASSPRATEAFF	NA	TRBV19	TRBJ1-1	NA
TGTGCCAGCAGTTTAATATGGGGAGGGGAAGCTAACTATGGCTACACCTTC	CASSLIWGGEANYGYTF	NA	TRBV28	TRBJ1-2	NA
TGTGCCAGCAGCGTAGGTGGCTTTAGCAATCAGCCCCAGCATTTT	CASSVGGFSNQPQHF	NA	TRBV9	TRBJ1-5	NA
TGTGCCAGCAGCCGGGGACAGGGCTATGGCTACACCTTC	CASSRGQGYGYTF	NA	TRBV12-3/TRBV12-4	TRBJ1-2	TRBD1
TGCAGCGTTGTGGGCGATACTAGCGGGAGTATCTACAATGAGCAGTTCTTC	CSVVGDTSGSIYNEQFF	NA	TRBV29-1	TRBJ2-1	TRBD2
TGTGCCAGCAGATCGCAGGGAAGGGGTGAAGCTTTCTTT	CASRSQGRGEAFF	NA	TRBV28	TRBJ1-1	NA
TGTGCCAGCAGCTTATCAGTAGTGAGGGCGCGTACCTCTGGAAACACCATATATTTT	CASSLSVVRARTSGNTIYF	NA	TRBV7-9	TRBJ1-3	NA
TGTGCCAGCAGCGGGCGAGGGGGCGAGGACACTGAAGCTTTCTTT	CASSGRGGEDTEAFF	NA	TRBV7-9	TRBJ1-1	TRBD1
TGTGCCAGTAGCCAGGACAGGGGGGTTCAATATGAAGCTTTCTTT	CASSQDRGVQYEAFF	NA	TRBV19	TRBJ1-1	TRBD1
TGTGCCAGCAGCTCCCGGACAGGGGGCGAATCGAGCACCGGGGAGCTGTTTTTT	CASSSRTGGESSTGELFF	NA	TRBV5-4	TRBJ2-2	TRBD1
TGTGCCAGTAGTTGGACAGGGGCCAACTATGGCTACACCTTC	CASSWTGANYGYTF	NA	TRBV19	TRBJ1-2	TRBD1
TGCGCCAGCAGCTTGGCGGGCAGGGTGGGGACTGAAGCTTTCTTT	CASSLAGRVGTEAFF	NA	TRBV5-1	TRBJ1-1	NA
TGCGCCAGCAGCCAAGAACAGTTAGTCGCTGAAGCTTTCTTT	CASSQEQLVAEAFF	NA	TRBV4-1	TRBJ1-1	NA
TGTGCCAGCAGTGCGACTAGCGGGAGGTACACAGATACGCAGTATTTT	CASSATSGRYTDTQYF	few	TRBV6-6	TRBJ2-3	TRBD2
TGTGCCAGCAGCCTTGACAGGGGGCTTGAAGAGCAGTACTTC	CASSLDRGLEEQYF	NA	TRBV7-9	TRBJ2-7	TRBD1
TGTGCTAGTGGTTTGGAGGGGTACGGAAACACCATATATTTT	CASGLEGYGNTIYF	NA	TRBV12-5	TRBJ1-3	NA
TGTGCCAGCTCACCACCGGGACAGGGAGACTACGAGCAGTACTTC	CASSPPGQGDYEQYF	once	TRBV18	TRBJ2-7	TRBD1
TGTGCCAGTAGTTACCGGGGGGAGGCTTCACCCCTCCACTTT	CASSYRGEASPLHF	NA	TRBV19	TRBJ1-6	NA
TGTGCCAGCAGCCCAAGGGCGGGGGTAGCTGAAGCTTTCTTT	CASSPRAGVAEAFF	NA	TRBV7-3	TRBJ1-1	NA
TGTGCCAGCAGTACACCGAACACTGAAGCTTTCTTT	CASSTPNTEAFF	NA	TRBV7-9	TRBJ1-1	NA
TGTGCCTGGAAGAGACAGGGAGGCACCGGGGAGCTGTTTTTT	CAWKRQGGTGELFF	NA	TRBV30	TRBJ2-2	NA
TGTGCCAGCAAAGAGAGGACTAGGGATTGGGATACGCAGTATTTT	CASKERTRDWDTQYF	NA	TRBV6-5	TRBJ2-3	TRBD2
TGTGCTAGTGGTTCCCTCCGCCCGGGGACTAGCGGGAGTGACTCCTACAATGAGCAGTTCTTC	CASGSLRPGTSGSDSYNEQFF	NA	TRBV12-5	TRBJ2-1	TRBD2
TGTGCCTGGAGTGTATCCCCAGCGCGATACAATGAGCAGTTCTTC	CAWSVSPARYNEQFF	NA	TRBV30	TRBJ2-1	NA
TGTGCCAGCAGCGCGGGACTAGCGGACTACAATGAGCAGTTCTTC	CASSAGLADYNEQFF	NA	TRBV27	TRBJ2-1	TRBD2
TGTGCCATCAGTGAGATTTCGCGGGCAGGCACTGAAGCTTTCTTT	CAISEISRAGTEAFF	NA	TRBV10-3	TRBJ1-1	NA
TGTGCCAGCAGTTACTCGAGGTCGTCTTCTCGCTATGGCTACACCTTC	CASSYSRSSSRYGYTF	NA	TRBV6-2/TRBV6-3	TRBJ1-2	NA
TGTGCCAGCAGCCCTGGACAGCTGGAAGGGGGCTACACCTTC	CASSPGQLEGGYTF	NA	TRBV7-2	TRBJ1-2	NA
TGTGCCAGCAGCTTGGAGGGAGCTCGGGGCTACACCTTC	CASSLEGARGYTF	NA	TRBV7-9	TRBJ1-2	NA
TGCAGCGTTGAAGTTTCACAGAACACTGAAGCTTTCTTT	CSVEVSQNTEAFF	NA	TRBV29-1	TRBJ1-1	NA
TGTGCCAGCAGTTGGAGCGAGCAGTACTTC	CASSWSEQYF	NA	TRBV6-2/TRBV6-3	TRBJ2-7	NA
TGTGCCAGCAGCCAGCTCTCGACTAGCGGGAGGTCGGTGGAGACCCAGTACTTC	CASSQLSTSGRSVETQYF	NA	TRBV4-2	TRBJ2-5	TRBD2
TGTGCCAGCAGCTTAACTCCTAGCCGGAGGGGCACCGGGGAGCTGTTTTTT	CASSLTPSRRGTGELFF	NA	TRBV7-3	TRBJ2-2	NA